This T cell receptor (beta chain) was recorded in a study of blood T cell repertoires in COVID-19. Turning to the study itself: From the United States, Italy and Spain came samples of acute and convalescent COVID-19. T cells, B-cell-depleted T cells, or PBMCs supplied cDNA or gDNA.

This CDR3 spans 15 amino acids. The V and J ends lost 7 bases and 7 bases respectively, with 20 bases between them. Germline values: CDR1 MNHEY, CDR2 SVGAGI. Recruits, aged about 18 to 95 years, lived in roughly 22 US areas. Authors' data handling: Nucleated cell counts were estimated from reference gene primer amplification. The repertoire was sequenced with immunoSEQ multiplex PCR; TCRdb's copy has only in-frame clones and lacks some. V and J calls and clone size are copied from that table; D and trimming were computed from the DNA. The data contain approximately 280,000 clones, approximately 80% of them singletons.

The material sequenced was PBMCs or T cells enriched from blood (not recorded which). The sequence was collected from a man in his forties or fifties who had been exposed to COVID-19. V and J are TRBV6-5 and TRBJ2-1; D not resolved. Here the CDR3 reads CASNEPRDIKNEQFF. DNA for the CDR3: TGTGCCAGCAACGAACCTCGTGACATAAAGAATGAGCAGTTCTTC.